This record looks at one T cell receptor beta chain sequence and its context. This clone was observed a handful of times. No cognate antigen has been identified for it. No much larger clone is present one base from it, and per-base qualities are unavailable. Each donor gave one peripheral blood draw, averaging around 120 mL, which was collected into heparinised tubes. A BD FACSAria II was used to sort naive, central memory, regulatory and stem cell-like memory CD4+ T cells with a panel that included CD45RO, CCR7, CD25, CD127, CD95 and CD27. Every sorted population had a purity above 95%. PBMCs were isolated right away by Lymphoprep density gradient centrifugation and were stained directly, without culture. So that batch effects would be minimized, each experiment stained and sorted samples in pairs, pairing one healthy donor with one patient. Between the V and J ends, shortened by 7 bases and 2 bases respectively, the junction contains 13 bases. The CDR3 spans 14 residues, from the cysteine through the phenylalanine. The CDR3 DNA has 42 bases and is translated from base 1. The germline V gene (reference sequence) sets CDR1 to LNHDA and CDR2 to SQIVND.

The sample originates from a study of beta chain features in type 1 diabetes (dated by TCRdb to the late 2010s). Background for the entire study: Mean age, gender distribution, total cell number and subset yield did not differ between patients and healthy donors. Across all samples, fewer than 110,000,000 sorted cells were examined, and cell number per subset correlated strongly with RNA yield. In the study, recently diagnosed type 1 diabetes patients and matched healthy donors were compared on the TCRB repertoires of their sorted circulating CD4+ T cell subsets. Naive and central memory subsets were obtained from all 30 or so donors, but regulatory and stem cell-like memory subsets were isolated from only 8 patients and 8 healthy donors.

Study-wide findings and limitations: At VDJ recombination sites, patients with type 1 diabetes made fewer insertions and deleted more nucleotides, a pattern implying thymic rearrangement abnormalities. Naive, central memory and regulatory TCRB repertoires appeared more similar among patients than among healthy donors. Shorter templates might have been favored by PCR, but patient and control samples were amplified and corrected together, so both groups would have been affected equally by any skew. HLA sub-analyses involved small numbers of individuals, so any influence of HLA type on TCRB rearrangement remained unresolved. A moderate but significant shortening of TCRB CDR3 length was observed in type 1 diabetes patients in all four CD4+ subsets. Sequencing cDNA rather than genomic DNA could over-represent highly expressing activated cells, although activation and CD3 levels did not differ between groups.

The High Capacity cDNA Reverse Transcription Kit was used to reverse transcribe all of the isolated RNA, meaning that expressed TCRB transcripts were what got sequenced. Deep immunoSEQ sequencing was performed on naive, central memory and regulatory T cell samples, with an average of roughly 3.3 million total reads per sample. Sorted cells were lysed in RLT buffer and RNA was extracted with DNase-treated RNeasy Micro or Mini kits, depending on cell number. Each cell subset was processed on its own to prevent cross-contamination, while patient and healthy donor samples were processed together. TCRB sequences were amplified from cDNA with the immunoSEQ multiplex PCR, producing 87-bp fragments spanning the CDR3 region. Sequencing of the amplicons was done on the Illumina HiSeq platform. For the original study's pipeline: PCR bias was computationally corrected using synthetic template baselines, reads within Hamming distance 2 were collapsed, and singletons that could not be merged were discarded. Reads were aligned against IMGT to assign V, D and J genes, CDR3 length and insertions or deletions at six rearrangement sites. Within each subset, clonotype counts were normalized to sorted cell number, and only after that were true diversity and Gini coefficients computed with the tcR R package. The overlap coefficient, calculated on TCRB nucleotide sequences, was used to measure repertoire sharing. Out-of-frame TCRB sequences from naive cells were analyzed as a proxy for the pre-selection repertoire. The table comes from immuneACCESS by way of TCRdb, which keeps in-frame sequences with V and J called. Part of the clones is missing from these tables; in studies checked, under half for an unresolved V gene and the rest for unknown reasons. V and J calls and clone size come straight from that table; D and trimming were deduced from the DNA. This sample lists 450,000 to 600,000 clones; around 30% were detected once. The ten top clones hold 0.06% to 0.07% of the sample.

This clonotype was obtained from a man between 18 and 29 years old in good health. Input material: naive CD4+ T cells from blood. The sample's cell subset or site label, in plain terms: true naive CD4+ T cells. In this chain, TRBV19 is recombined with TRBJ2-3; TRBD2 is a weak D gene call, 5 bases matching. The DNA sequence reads TGTGCCAGTATGGTCGGCGGGCTCACAGATACGCAGTATTTT. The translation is CASMVGGLTDTQYF.